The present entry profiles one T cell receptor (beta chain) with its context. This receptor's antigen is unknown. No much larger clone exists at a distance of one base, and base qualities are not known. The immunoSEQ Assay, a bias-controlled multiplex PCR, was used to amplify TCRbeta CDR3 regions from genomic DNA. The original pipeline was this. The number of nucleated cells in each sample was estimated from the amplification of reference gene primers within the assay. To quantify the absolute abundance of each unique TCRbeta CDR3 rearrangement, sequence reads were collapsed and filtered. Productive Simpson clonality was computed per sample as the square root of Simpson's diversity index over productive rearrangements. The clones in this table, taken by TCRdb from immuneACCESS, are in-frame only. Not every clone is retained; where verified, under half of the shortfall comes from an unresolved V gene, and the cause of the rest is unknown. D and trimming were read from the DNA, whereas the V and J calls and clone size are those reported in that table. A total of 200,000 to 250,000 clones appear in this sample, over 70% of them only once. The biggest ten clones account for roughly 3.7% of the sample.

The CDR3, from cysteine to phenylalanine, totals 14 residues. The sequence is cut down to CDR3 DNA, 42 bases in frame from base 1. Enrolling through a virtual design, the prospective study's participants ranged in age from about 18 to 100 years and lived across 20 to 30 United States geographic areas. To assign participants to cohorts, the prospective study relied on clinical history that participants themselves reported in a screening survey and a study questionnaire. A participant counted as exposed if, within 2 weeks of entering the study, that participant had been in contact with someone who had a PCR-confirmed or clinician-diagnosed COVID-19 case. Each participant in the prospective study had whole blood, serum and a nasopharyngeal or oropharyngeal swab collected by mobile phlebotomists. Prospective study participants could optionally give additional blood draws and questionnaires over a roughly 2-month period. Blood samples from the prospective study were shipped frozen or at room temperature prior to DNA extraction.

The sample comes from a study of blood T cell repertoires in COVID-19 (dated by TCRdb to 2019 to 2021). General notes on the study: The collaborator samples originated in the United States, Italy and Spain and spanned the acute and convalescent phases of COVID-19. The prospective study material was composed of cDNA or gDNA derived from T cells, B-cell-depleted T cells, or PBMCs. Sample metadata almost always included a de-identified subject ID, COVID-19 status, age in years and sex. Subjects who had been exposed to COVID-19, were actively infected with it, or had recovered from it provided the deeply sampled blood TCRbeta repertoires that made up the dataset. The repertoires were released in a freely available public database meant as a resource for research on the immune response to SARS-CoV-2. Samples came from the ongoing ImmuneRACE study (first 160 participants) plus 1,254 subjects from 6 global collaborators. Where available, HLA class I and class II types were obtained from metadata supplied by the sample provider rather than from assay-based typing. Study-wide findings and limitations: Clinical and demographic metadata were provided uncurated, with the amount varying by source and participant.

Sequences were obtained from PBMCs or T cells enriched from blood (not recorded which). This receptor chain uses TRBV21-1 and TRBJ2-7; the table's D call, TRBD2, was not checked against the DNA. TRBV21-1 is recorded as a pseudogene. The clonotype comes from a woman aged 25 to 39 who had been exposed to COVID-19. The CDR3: CASSLAGGGYEQYF. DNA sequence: TGTGCCAGCAGTCTAGCGGGAGGGGGGTACGAGCAGTACTTC.